A selection of T cell receptor beta chains follows, all from one sample in a study of CD8 T cells in ankylosing spondylitis. TCRdb independently ran MiXCR on the 5' RACE reads; one entry per CDR3 protein. The sample lists hundreds of thousands of distinct CDR3 sequences, around 20% occurring once. Source material: blood, either unsorted or a sorted T cell fraction (not recorded which). The receptors shown here come from a male donor with ankylosing spondylitis or in good health (not recorded which). The CDR3 runs from the conserved cysteine through the conserved F or W.

TRBV28,CASSSYRGTQYF
TRBV28,CASSFPGNTEAFF
TRBV28,CASSFGQGYEKLFF
TRBV27,CASTHMGGLNTEAFF
TRBV29-1,CSVGETGTETQYF
TRBV20-1,CSAIAAGRQETQYF
TRBV11-2,CASSLGQDYGYTF
TRBV3-1,CASSQGRQGNSPLHF
TRBV10-3,CAISEPEWTGRKAFF
TRBV7-2,CASSVSSGGTDTQYF
TRBV2,CASSVAIMNTEAFF
TRBV12-3/TRBV12-4,CASSPSEGSNQPQHF
TRBV6-1,CASSGAWGRSTEAFF
TRBV12-3/TRBV12-4,CASTPGLASGELFF
TRBV5-1,CASSLGQGGLVTEAFF
TRBV12-3/TRBV12-4,CASSFGTYNSPLHF
TRBV5-1,CASSNHLSGANVLTF
TRBV29-1,CSVAIAQGVQFF
TRBV3-1,CASSQDGSYQPQHF
TRBV20-1,CSAPRRQKQETQYF
TRBV20-1,CSARGAGPNTEAFF
TRBV6-6,CASSYSGRNEQFF
TRBV20-1,CSAGRGPGGNQPQHF
TRBV20-1,CSARDILHGSNQPQHF
TRBV5-1,CASSRLADNTGELFF
TRBV18,CASSPGRDRGYSNQPQHF
TRBV29-1,CSPSPGGNEQFF
TRBV18,CASSNRAGLATPGNEQFF
TRBV27,CASSLIGASGNTIYF
TRBV10-3,CAISTESNQPQHF
TRBV20-1,CSASEGRWQETQYF
TRBV5-1,CASSQGDGNYGYTF
TRBV3-1,CASSQRTSGHSTDTQYF
TRBV7-6,CASSVPGNTIYF
TRBV5-1,CASSGRQGTNEKLFF
TRBV7-2,CASTSRLTNTEAFF